The source of this TCR beta chain is a study of OX40 agonist ivuxolimab in advanced cancers. The overall study: The study treated patients with ivuxolimab, an agonistic anti-OX40 (CD134) antibody. General observations from the study: CD4+ T cells averaged fewer expanded clones than CD8+ T cells. No antigen was identified for the clonally expanded peripheral T cells. The study observed clonal expansion of CD4+ and CD8+ blood T cells by week 6 at 0.1 to 3.0 mg/kg.

As to this clone: Its antigen is not identified.

Per germline, CDR1 MGHDK and CDR2 SYGVNS. The CDR3 is 13 amino acids. Trimming stripped 7 bases from V and 6 bases from J, with 13 bases between. The protocol was immunoSEQ multiplex PCR, while the TCRdb copy is restricted to in-frame clones and leaves out a portion. The sample contains about 68,000 clones, around 89% of which appear only once. The clonotype comes from an adult with an advanced solid tumor such as melanoma, head and neck, liver or kidney cancer. The sequences come from CD4+ or CD8+ T cells sorted from blood, collected in a trial of the OX40 agonist ivuxolimab. The chain combines TRBV25-1 with TRBJ2-1; perhaps D is TRBD1 or TRBD2 (5 bases each). The CDR3 is CASKYGTSNEQFF. The CDR3 coding sequence is TGTGCCAGCAAGTACGGGACGAGCAATGAGCAGTTCTTC.